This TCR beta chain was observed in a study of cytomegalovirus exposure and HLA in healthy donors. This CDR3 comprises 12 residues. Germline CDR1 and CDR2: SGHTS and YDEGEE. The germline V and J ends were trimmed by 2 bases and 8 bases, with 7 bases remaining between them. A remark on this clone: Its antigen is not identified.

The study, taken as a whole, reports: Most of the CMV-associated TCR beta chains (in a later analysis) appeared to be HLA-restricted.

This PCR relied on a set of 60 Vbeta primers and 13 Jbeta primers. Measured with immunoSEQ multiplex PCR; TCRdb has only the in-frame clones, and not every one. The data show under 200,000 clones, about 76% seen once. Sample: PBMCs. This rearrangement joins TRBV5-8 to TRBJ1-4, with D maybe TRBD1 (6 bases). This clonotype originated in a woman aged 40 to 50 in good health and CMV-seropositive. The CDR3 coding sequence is TGTGCCAGCAGCTTCGGACAGGAAAAACTGTTTTTT. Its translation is CASSFGQEKLFF. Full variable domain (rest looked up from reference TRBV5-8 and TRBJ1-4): EAGVTQSPTHLIKTRGQQATLRCSPISGHTSVYWYQQALGLGLQFLLWYDEGEERNRGNFPPRFSGRQFPNYSSELNVNALELEDSALYLCASSFGQEKLFFGSGTQLSVL.